This T cell receptor beta chain stems from a study of T cell responses to AZD1222 COVID-19 vaccine. Whole-study context: Investigators merged groups given second doses at roughly 4 or roughly 12 weeks. General observations from the study: The donors showed a predominance of white British ancestry and of females, with possible underestimation of clonal diversity.

A word on this clone: Its matching antigen is unknown.

Profiled with immunoSEQ multiplex PCR; TCRdb holds only in-frame clones, not every one. The sample contains roughly 110,000 clones, 90% to 95% of which appear only once. Germline CDR1 SGHTA, CDR2 FQGNSA. The CDR3 has 16 amino acids. V dropped 4 bases and J dropped 0 bases, with 13 bases sitting between them. The chain has TRBV7-2 and TRBJ1-3, with D perhaps matching TRBD1 (5 bases). This TCR came from an adult in good health. Sequencing was performed on peripheral blood, taken on day 0 of AZD1222 vaccination. Here the CDR3 reads CASSYHRSSSGNTIYF. In nucleotides, the CDR3 is TGTGCCAGCAGCTATCACAGGAGCAGCTCTGGAAACACCATATATTTT.